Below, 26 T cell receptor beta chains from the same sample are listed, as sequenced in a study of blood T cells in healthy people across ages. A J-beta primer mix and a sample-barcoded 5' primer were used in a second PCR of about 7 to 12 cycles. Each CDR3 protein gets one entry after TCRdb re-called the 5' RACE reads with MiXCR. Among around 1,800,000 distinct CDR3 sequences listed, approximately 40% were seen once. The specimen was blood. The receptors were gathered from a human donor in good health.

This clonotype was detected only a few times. This CDR3 is CASRLGQVSGANVLTF. Written as DNA, the CDR3 is TGTGCCAGCAGACTCGGACAAGTCTCTGGGGCCAACGTCCTGACTTTC. The gene calls are TRBV6-6 and TRBJ2-6; the D gene is possibly TRBD1 (5 bases). Germline V CDR1 and CDR2: MNHNY, SVGAGI (reference sequence). The CDR3 is made up of 16 amino acids. Trimming cost V 6 bases and J 0 bases, with 12 bases left between them.

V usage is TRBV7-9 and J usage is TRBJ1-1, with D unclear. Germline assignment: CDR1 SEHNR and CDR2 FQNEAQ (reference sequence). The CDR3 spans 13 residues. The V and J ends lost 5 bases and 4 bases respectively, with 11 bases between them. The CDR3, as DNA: TGTGCCAGCAGCCACCGGGAGGCCACTGAAGCTTTCTTT. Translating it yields CASSHREATEAFF.

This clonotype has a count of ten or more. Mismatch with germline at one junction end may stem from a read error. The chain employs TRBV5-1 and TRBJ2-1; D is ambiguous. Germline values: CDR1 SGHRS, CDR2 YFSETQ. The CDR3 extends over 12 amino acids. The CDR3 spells CASSLTSHEQFF. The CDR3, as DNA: TGTGCCAGCAGTTTGACCTCCCATGAGCAGTTCTTC.

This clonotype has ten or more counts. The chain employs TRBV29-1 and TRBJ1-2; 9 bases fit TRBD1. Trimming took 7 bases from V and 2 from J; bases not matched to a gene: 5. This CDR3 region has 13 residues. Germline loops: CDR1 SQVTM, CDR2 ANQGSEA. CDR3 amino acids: CSAGDRENYGYTF. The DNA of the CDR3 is TGCAGCGCCGGGGACAGGGAGAACTATGGCTACACCTTC.

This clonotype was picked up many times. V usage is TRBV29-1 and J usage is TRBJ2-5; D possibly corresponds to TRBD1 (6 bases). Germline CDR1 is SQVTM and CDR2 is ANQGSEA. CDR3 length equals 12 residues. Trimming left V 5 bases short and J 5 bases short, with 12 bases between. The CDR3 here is CSVTGFGETQYF. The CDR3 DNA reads TGCAGCGTTACAGGGTTCGGGGAGACCCAGTACTTC. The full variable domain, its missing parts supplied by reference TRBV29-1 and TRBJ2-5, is SAVISQKPSRDICQRGTSLTIQCQVDSQVTMMFWYRQQPGQSLTLIATANQGSEATYESGFVIDKFPISRPNLTFSTLTVSNMSPEDSSIYLCSVTGFGETQYFGPGTRLLVL.

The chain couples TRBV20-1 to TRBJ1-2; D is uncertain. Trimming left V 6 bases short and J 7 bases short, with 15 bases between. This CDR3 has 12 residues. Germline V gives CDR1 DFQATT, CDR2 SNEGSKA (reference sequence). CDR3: CSALRGIGGYTF. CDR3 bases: TGCAGTGCCCTTCGCGGTATCGGTGGCTACACCTTC.

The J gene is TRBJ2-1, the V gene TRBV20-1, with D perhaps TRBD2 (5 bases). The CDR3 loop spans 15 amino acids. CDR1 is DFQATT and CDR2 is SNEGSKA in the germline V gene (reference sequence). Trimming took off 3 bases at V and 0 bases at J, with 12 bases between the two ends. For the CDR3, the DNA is TGCAGTGCTAGCGGGGAAAAGAGCTCCTACAATGAGCAGTTCTTC. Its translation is CSASGEKSSYNEQFF.

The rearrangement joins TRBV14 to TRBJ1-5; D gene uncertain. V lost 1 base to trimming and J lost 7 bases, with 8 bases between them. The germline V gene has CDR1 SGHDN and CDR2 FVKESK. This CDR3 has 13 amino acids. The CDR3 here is CASSQGNGQPQHF. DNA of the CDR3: TGTGCCAGCAGCCAAGGGAACGGGCAGCCCCAGCATTTT.

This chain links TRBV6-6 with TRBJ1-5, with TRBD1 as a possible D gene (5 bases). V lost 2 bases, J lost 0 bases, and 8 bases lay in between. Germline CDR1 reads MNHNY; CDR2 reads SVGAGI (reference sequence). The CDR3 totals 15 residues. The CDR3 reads CASSYGDSSNQPQHF. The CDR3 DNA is TGTGCCAGCAGTTACGGAGACAGTAGCAATCAGCCCCAGCATTTT.

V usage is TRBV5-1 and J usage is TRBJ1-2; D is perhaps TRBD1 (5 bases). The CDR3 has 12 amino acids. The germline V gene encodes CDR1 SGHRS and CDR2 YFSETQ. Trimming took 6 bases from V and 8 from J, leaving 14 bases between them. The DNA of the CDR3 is TGCGCCAGCACATCGGGGCTGGAGGGCTACACCTTC. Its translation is CASTSGLEGYTF.

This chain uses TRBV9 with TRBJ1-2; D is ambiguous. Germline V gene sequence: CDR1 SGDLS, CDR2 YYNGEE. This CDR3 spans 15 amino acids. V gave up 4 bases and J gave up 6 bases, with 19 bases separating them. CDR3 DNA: TGTGCCAGCAGCCCTGACGTGAGGGTGTTCGATGGCTACACCTTC. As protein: CASSPDVRVFDGYTF.

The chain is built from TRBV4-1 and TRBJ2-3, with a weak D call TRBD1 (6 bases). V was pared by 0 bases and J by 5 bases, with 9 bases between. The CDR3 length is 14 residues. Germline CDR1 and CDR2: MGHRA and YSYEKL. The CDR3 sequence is CASSQDTGRDTQYF. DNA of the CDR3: TGCGCCAGCAGCCAAGATACAGGGAGAGATACGCAGTATTTT.

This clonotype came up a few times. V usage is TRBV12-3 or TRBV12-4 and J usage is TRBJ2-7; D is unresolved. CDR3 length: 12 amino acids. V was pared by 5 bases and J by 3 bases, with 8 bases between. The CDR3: CASSVRRYEQYF. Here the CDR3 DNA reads TGTGCCAGCAGTGTCCGCCGCTACGAGCAGTACTTC.

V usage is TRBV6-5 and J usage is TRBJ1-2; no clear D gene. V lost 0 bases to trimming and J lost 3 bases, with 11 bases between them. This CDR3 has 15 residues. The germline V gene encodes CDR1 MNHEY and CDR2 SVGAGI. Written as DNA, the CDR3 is TGTGCCAGCAGTTACTCGAGGTTTGGGGACTATGGCTACACCTTC. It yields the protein CASSYSRFGDYGYTF.

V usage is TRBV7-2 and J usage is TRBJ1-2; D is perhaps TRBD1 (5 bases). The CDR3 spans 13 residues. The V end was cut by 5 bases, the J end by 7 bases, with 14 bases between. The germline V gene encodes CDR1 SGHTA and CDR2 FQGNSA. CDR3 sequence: CASSRGGVGGYTF. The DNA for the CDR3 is TGTGCCAGCAGCCGCGGGGGTGTTGGTGGCTACACCTTC.

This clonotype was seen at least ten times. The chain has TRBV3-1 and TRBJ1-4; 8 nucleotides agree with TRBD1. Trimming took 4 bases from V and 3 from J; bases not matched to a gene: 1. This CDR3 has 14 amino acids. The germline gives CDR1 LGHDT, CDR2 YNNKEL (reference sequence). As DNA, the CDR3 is TGTGCCAGCAGCCTGGGACAGGCTAATGAAAAACTGTTTTTT. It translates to CASSLGQANEKLFF.

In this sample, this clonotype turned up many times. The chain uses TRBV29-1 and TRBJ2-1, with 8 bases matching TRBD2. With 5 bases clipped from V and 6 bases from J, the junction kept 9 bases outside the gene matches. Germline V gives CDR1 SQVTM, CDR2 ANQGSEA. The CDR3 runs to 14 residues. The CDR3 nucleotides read TGCAGCGTTTCCCCGGGGGGGACTCCCAATGAGCAGTTCTTC. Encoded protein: CSVSPGGTPNEQFF.

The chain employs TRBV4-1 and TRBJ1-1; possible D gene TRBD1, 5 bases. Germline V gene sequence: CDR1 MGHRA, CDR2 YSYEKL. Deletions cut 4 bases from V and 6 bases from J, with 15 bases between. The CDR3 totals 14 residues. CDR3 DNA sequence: TGCGCCAGCAGCCTAGGCGGGGGATGCTCTGAAGCTTTCTTT. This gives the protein CASSLGGGCSEAFF.

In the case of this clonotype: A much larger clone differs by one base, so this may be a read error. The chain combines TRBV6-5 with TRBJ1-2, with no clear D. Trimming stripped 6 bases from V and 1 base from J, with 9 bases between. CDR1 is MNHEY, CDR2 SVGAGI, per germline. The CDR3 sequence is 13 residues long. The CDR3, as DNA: TGTGCCAGCAGGTATGACATTAACTATGGCTACACCTTC. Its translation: CASRYDINYGYTF.

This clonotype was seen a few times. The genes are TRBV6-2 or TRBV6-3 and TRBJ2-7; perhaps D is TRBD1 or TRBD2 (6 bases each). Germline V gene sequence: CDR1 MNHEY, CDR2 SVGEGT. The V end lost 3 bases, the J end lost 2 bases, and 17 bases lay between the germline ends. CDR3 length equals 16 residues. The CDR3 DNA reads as TGTGCCAGCAGTTATAGTTCGCGGGACATTACCTACGAGCAGTACTTC. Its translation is CASSYSSRDITYEQYF.

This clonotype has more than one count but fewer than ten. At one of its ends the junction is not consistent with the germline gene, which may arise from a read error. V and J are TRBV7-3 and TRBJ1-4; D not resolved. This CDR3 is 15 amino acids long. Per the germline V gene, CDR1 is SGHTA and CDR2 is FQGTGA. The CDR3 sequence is CASSLTAATNEKLFF. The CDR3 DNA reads TGTGCCAGCAGTTTAACAGCTGCAACTAATGAAAAACTGTTTTTT.

DNA of the CDR3: TGTGCCAGCAGTGGAGGCAGGGGGATCGGTGGCTACACCTTC. Amino acids: CASSGGRGIGGYTF. The chain links TRBV25-1 to TRBJ1-2, with 7 bases identical to TRBD1. The CDR3 covers 14 residues. With 4 bases clipped from V and 7 bases from J, the junction kept 9 bases outside the gene matches. The germline V gene has CDR1 MGHDK and CDR2 SYGVNS.

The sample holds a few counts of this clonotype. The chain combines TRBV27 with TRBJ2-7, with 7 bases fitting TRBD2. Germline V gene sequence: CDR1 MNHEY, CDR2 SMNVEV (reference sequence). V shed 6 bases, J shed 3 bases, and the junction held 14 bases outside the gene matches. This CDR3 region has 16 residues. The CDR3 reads CASSPSAGVRFYEQYF. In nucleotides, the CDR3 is TGTGCCAGCAGCCCCTCGGCGGGAGTACGATTCTACGAGCAGTACTTC.

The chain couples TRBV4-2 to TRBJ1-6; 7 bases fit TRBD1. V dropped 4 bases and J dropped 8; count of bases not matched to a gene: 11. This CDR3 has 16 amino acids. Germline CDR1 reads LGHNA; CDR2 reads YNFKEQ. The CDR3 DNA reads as TGTGCCAGCAGCCGGGTTCGTGAGGGGGCAGATTCACCCCTCCACTTT. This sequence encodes CASSRVREGADSPLHF.

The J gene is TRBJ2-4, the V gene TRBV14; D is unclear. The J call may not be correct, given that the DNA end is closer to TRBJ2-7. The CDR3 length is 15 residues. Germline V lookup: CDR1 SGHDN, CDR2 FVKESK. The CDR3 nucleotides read TGTGCCAGCAGCCAAGATCCGGTGGGTGGCTACGAGCAGTACTTC. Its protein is CASSQDPVGGYEQYF.

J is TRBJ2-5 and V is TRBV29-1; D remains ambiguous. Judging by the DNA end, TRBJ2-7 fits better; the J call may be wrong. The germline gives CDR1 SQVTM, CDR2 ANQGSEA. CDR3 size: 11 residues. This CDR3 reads CSVDSIIEQYF. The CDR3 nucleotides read TGCAGCGTTGACTCGATAATCGAGCAGTACTTC.